One sample yielded the 15 T cell receptor beta chains listed below, sequenced in a study of blood T cell repertoires in COVID-19. Measured with immunoSEQ multiplex PCR; TCRdb has only the in-frame clones, and not every one. Here the sample spans about 200,000 clones, around 90% being singletons. Sequencing used PBMCs or T cells enriched from blood (not recorded which). Receptor source: a woman aged 25 to 45 who had recovered from COVID-19.

The CDR3 coding sequence is TGTGCCAGCAGTCCACTAGCGGGAGGGTTAACAGAGCAGTTCTTC. Encoded protein: CASSPLAGGLTEQFF. This chain links TRBV6-5 with TRBJ2-1, with TRBD2 matching over 13 bases. Germline values: CDR1 MNHEY, CDR2 SVGAGI. This CDR3 contains 15 residues. Unmatched junction bases numbered 8, after V lost 5 bases and J lost 10 bases.

The chain links TRBV28 to TRBJ1-4; TRBD1 might be the D (6 bases). This CDR3 is built from 15 residues. In germline, CDR1 is MDHEN, CDR2 SYDVKM. Trimming removed 5 bases at V and 3 bases at J, with 13 bases between. The CDR3 here is CASSPPQGSNEKLFF. The CDR3 coding sequence is TGTGCCAGCAGTCCCCCCCAGGGGTCTAATGAAAAACTGTTTTTT.

The rearrangement uses TRBV18 and TRBJ1-1; the D gene is possibly TRBD1 (6 bases). The CDR3 is made up of 13 amino acids. V dropped 3 bases and J dropped 4 bases, with 9 bases sitting between them. Germline-derived CDR1 and CDR2 are KGHSH and LQKENI. The chain's CDR3 is CASSPDSSTEAFF. DNA for the CDR3: TGTGCCAGCTCACCGGACAGCTCCACTGAAGCTTTCTTT. Looking up the rest from reference TRBV18 and TRBJ1-1 gives the full variable domain: NAGVMQNPRHLVRRRGQEARLRCSPMKGHSHVYWYRQLPEEGLKFMVYLQKENIIDESGMPKERFSAEFPKEGPSILRIQQVVRGDSAAYFCASSPDSSTEAFFGQGTRLTVV.

The CDR3 DNA sequence: TGTGCCAGCAGCTGGGCGACAAGCACCGGGGAGCTGTTTTTT. It is translated as CASSWATSTGELFF. The chain combines TRBV7-6 with TRBJ2-2; D ambiguous. The CDR3 is 14 residues long. CDR1 is SGHVS and CDR2 is FNYEAQ in the germline V gene. V lost 4 bases and J lost 4, with 10 bases in between.

The rearrangement links TRBV9 to TRBJ2-3; D possibly corresponds to TRBD1 (7 bases). CDR1 and CDR2 (germline): SGDLS, YYNGEE. This CDR3 region has 17 residues. V was cut by 3 bases and J by 4 bases, with 21 bases left in between. For the CDR3, the DNA is TGTGCCAGCAGCGAGGGGCGGGACAGCGGTCGGGCAGATACGCAGTATTTT. Its protein is CASSEGRDSGRADTQYF.

The V gene is TRBV27, the J gene TRBJ1-5; D uncertain. CDR3 size: 14 residues. Per germline, CDR1 MNHEY and CDR2 SMNVEV (reference sequence). Trimming left V 7 bases short and J 4 bases short, with 14 bases between. The CDR3 DNA reads TGTGCCAGCAACGCGGGCTATGGAAATCAGCCCCAGCATTTT. Translating it yields CASNAGYGNQPQHF.

This clone has a handful of counts. CDR3 amino acids: CASSSGGPGGALNYGYTF. The DNA of the CDR3 is TGTGCCAGCAGCTCCGGGGGTCCAGGGGGCGCGTTAAACTATGGCTACACCTTC. The genes are TRBV5-4 and TRBJ1-2, with 8 nucleotides matching TRBD1. Germline V CDR1 and CDR2: SGHNT, YYREEE (reference sequence). With 3 bases clipped from V and 2 bases from J, the junction kept 15 bases outside the gene matches. This CDR3 has 18 amino acids.

V gene TRBV30 combines with J gene TRBJ1-1, with no clear D. CDR1 and CDR2 from the germline V gene are GTSNPN and SVGIG (reference sequence). The V gene lost 5 bases and the J gene lost 4 bases, with 8 bases spanning the gap. The CDR3 totals 11 residues. CDR3 DNA sequence: TGTGCCTGGCAGGTGGGCACTGAAGCTTTCTTT. This codes for CAWQVGTEAFF. Drawing the rest from reference TRBV30 and TRBJ1-1, the complete variable domain is SQTIHQWPATLVQPVGSPLSLECTVEGTSNPNLYWYRQAAGRGLQLLFYSVGIGQISSEVPQNLSASRPQDRQFILSSKKLLLSDSGFYLCAWQVGTEAFFGQGTRLTVV.

This chain uses TRBV21-1 with TRBJ1-2; the table's TRBD1 call for D was not verified on the DNA. TRBV21-1 is deemed a pseudogene. There are 17 residues in the CDR3. The CDR3, as DNA: TGTGCCAGCAGCTCCAGGGGCTCCAGACAGGACGGGAATGGCTACACCTTC. Its protein is CASSSRGSRQDGNGYTF.

The chain is built from TRBV29-1 and TRBJ1-2; no clear D gene. V was trimmed by 4 bases and J by 7 bases, leaving 10 bases between them. The CDR3 spans 11 residues. Germline CDR1 is SQVTM and CDR2 is ANQGSEA. The CDR3, as DNA: TGCAGCGTTGGTAACGGGTTTGGCTACACCTTC. It translates to CSVGNGFGYTF.

V and J are TRBV19 and TRBJ1-5; 7 bases are shared with TRBD1. J lost 2 bases, V lost 10 bases, and 8 bases had no gene match. CDR3 length equals 14 residues. Per germline, CDR1 LNHDA and CDR2 SQIVND (reference sequence). Here the CDR3 DNA reads TGTGCCACCCTTGACAGGGCGGGCAATCAGCCCCAGCATTTT. This translates into CATLDRAGNQPQHF.

The V and J genes are TRBV4-1 and TRBJ2-1; D is unresolved. This CDR3 comprises 16 residues. Trimming took 0 bases from V and 9 from J, leaving 18 bases between them. CDR1 MGHRA and CDR2 YSYEKL come from the germline V gene. CDR3 sequence reads: CASSQDLGLIRSEQFF. The DNA of the CDR3 is TGCGCCAGCAGCCAAGATCTTGGGCTAATCCGAAGTGAGCAGTTCTTC.

This chain connects TRBV7-2 to TRBJ2-6, with 11 bases fitting TRBD1. After removal of 1 base from V and 0 bases from J, the junction contained 2 bases not matched to a gene. Germline CDR1 SGHTA, CDR2 FQGNSA. This CDR3 has 18 amino acids. CDR3 nucleotide sequence: TGTGCCAGCAGCTTAGTGGGGACAGGGGGCTCTGGGGCCAACGTCCTGACTTTC. Translation gives CASSLVGTGGSGANVLTF. Full variable domain (outside the CDR3, taken from reference TRBV7-2 and TRBJ2-6): GAGVSQSPSNKVTEKGKDVELRCDPISGHTALYWYRQSLGQGLEFLIYFQGNSAPDKSGLPSDRFSAERTGGSVSTLTIQRTQQEDSAVYLCASSLVGTGGSGANVLTFGAGSRLTVL.

As DNA, the CDR3 is TGCAGCGTGAGGGAGGGAAGACAGCCCCAGCATTTT. As protein: CSVREGRQPQHF. The chain links TRBV29-1 to TRBJ1-5; D is uncertain. CDR3 length: 12 amino acids. Trimming shortened V by 6 bases and J by 7 bases, and 13 bases separated the two germline ends. Per the germline V gene, CDR1 is SQVTM and CDR2 is ANQGSEA.

This clone has just one count. The CDR3 coding sequence is TGCGCCAGCACTACGCAGAGGGAGAACACTGAAGCTTTCTTT. It yields the protein CASTTQRENTEAFF. The chain joins TRBV4-3 to TRBJ1-1; D is undetermined. This CDR3 spans 14 amino acids. V was shortened by 7 bases and J by 1 base, with 13 bases between the two germline ends. CDR1 and CDR2 from the germline V gene are LGHNA and YSLEER.